The 2 T cell receptor beta chains below all came from one sample that was sequenced in a study of prognosis after radiotherapy for stage I lung cancer. Template was genomic DNA; TCR beta CDR3 amplified in two multiplex PCR rounds. The first PCR round targeted every TRBV and TRBJ gene with specific primers. MiXCR, applied by TCRdb to the multiplex PCR reads, yields one record per CDR3 protein. This table holds tens of thousands of distinct CDR3 sequences, about 26% found once. The sample consisted of PBMCs, taken before or after stereotactic body radiation therapy (not recorded which). All receptors derive from a donor aged 50 or older with non-small cell lung cancer.

To note about this clonotype: This could be a read error, since a much larger clone is one nucleotide away. V usage is TRBV10-3 and J usage is TRBJ1-4; 9 nucleotides align to TRBD1. Germline CDR1 reads ENHRY; CDR2 reads SYGVKD. The CDR3 totals 13 residues. Here the CDR3 reads CAIQGAANEKMFF. The CDR3 DNA is TGTGCCATACAGGGGGCCGCTAATGAAAAAATGTTTTTT.

This clonotype was detected many times. This rearrangement joins TRBV5-1 to TRBJ1-6; TRBD1 is a possible D gene (5 bases). The CDR3 is made up of 15 amino acids. Trimming stripped 3 bases from V and 8 bases from J, with 15 bases between. Germline V gene sequence: CDR1 SGHRS, CDR2 YFSETQ. This CDR3 is CASSYGAGSYSPLHF. In nucleotides, the CDR3 is TGCGCCAGCAGCTATGGGGCCGGGTCCTATTCACCCCTCCACTTT. The entire variable domain, with the rest obtained from reference TRBV5-1 and TRBJ1-6, is as follows: KAGVTQTPRYLIKTRGQQVTLSCSPISGHRSVSWYQQTPGQGLQFLFEYFSETQRNKGNFPGRFSGRQFSNSRSEMNVSTLELGDSALYLCASSYGAGSYSPLHFGNGTRLTVT.